Listed below are T cell receptor beta chains from one sample, sequenced in a study of OX40 agonist ivuxolimab in advanced cancers. The assay was immunoSEQ multiplex PCR, and TCRdb's table has in-frame clones only and misses some. The table lists tens of thousands of clones, more than 80% of them singletons. Specimen: CD4+ or CD8+ T cells sorted from blood, collected in a trial of the OX40 agonist ivuxolimab. The receptors shown here come from an adult with an advanced solid tumor such as melanoma, head and neck, liver or kidney cancer. CDR3s include the opening cysteine and the closing phenylalanine or tryptophan. Fields, in order: V gene, J gene, D gene, clone size, CDR3 protein, CDR3 DNA. D genes are given only for firm matches. Size is stated for part of the rows, as once, few or many counts, or as a class when the clone is expanded.

V gene: TRBV5-1
J gene: TRBJ2-7
D gene: TRBD1
clone size: -
CDR3 protein: CASSLQGAGYEQYF
CDR3 DNA: TGCGCCAGCAGCTTACAGGGGGCGGGGTACGAGCAGTACTTC

V gene: TRBV29-1
J gene: TRBJ2-7
D gene: -
clone size: -
CDR3 protein: CSVEGGHEQYF
CDR3 DNA: TGCAGCGTTGAAGGGGGGCACGAGCAGTACTTC

V gene: TRBV30
J gene: TRBJ1-4
D gene: TRBD1
clone size: -
CDR3 protein: CACPTGASNEKLFF
CDR3 DNA: TGTGCCTGCCCCACAGGGGCTAGTAATGAAAAACTGTTTTTT

V gene: TRBV23-1
J gene: TRBJ1-4
D gene: -
clone size: -
CDR3 protein: CASSYRGTPREKLFF
CDR3 DNA: TGCGCCAGCAGTTACCGGGGGACACCAAGAGAAAAACTGTTTTTT

V gene: TRBV28
J gene: TRBJ2-2
D gene: -
clone size: -
CDR3 protein: CATSGTNTGELFF
CDR3 DNA: TGTGCCACCTCCGGGACTAACACCGGGGAGCTGTTTTTT

V gene: TRBV5-1
J gene: TRBJ1-1
D gene: -
clone size: -
CDR3 protein: CASSGGSRNTEAFF
CDR3 DNA: TGCGCCAGCAGCGGAGGGTCGAGGAACACTGAAGCTTTCTTT

V gene: TRBV29-1
J gene: TRBJ2-1
D gene: TRBD2
clone size: -
CDR3 protein: CSGASGRAGNEQFF
CDR3 DNA: TGCAGCGGCGCTAGCGGGAGGGCCGGGAATGAGCAGTTCTTC

V gene: TRBV7-9
J gene: TRBJ1-5
D gene: -
clone size: -
CDR3 protein: CASSIDRGNQPQHF
CDR3 DNA: TGTGCCAGCTCGATAGACCGGGGCAATCAGCCCCAGCATTTT

V gene: TRBV5-5
J gene: TRBJ2-3
D gene: TRBD2
clone size: once
CDR3 protein: CASSLVTSGSTDTQYF
CDR3 DNA: TGTGCCAGCAGCTTGGTTACTAGCGGGAGCACAGATACGCAGTATTTT

V gene: TRBV11-2
J gene: TRBJ2-1
D gene: TRBD2
clone size: -
CDR3 protein: CASSLDLGRGAFF
CDR3 DNA: TGTGCCAGCAGCTTAGACCTCGGGAGGGGGGCGTTCTTC

V gene: TRBV28
J gene: TRBJ1-3
D gene: -
clone size: -
CDR3 protein: CASSLNSFSGNTIYF
CDR3 DNA: TGTGCCAGCAGTTTAAATAGCTTCTCTGGAAACACCATATATTTT

V gene: TRBV7-2
J gene: TRBJ2-4
D gene: TRBD1
clone size: -
CDR3 protein: CASSIGGQLNIQYF
CDR3 DNA: TGTGCCAGCAGCATAGGGGGACAGCTCAACATTCAGTACTTC

V gene: TRBV10-3
J gene: TRBJ1-2
D gene: TRBD1
clone size: -
CDR3 protein: CATGQEGYGYTF
CDR3 DNA: TGTGCCACGGGACAGGAGGGCTATGGCTACACCTTC

V gene: TRBV10-3
J gene: TRBJ1-1
D gene: TRBD1
clone size: -
CDR3 protein: CAIRGQGPEAFF
CDR3 DNA: TGTGCCATCAGGGGACAGGGACCTGAAGCTTTCTTT

V gene: TRBV7-6
J gene: TRBJ2-1
D gene: -
clone size: -
CDR3 protein: CASSLGENNEQFF
CDR3 DNA: TGTGCCAGCAGCTTAGGCGAGAACAATGAGCAGTTCTTC

V gene: TRBV6-6
J gene: TRBJ1-4
D gene: -
clone size: once
CDR3 protein: CASSNVNYNEKLFF
CDR3 DNA: TGTGCCAGCAGTAACGTAAACTATAATGAAAAACTGTTTTTT

V gene: TRBV4-3
J gene: TRBJ2-1
D gene: -
clone size: -
CDR3 protein: CASSRTPTSYNEQFF
CDR3 DNA: TGCGCCAGCAGCCGCACCCCCACGAGCTACAATGAGCAGTTCTTC

V gene: TRBV30
J gene: TRBJ2-3
D gene: -
clone size: -
CDR3 protein: CAWSGGLSTDTQYF
CDR3 DNA: TGTGCCTGGAGTGGGGGTCTGAGCACAGATACGCAGTATTTT

V gene: TRBV7-9
J gene: TRBJ2-5
D gene: TRBD2
clone size: -
CDR3 protein: CASSTLAGVGQETQYF
CDR3 DNA: TGTGCCAGCAGCACACTAGCGGGGGTGGGCCAAGAGACCCAGTACTTC

V gene: TRBV6-5
J gene: TRBJ2-5
D gene: TRBD2
clone size: -
CDR3 protein: CAAMTSGRETQYF
CDR3 DNA: TGTGCCGCGATGACTAGCGGGAGGGAGACCCAGTACTTC

V gene: TRBV5-8
J gene: TRBJ1-2
D gene: -
clone size: -
CDR3 protein: CASSLVEGYLYGYTF
CDR3 DNA: TGTGCCAGCAGCTTGGTGGAGGGGTATCTCTATGGCTACACCTTC

V gene: TRBV28
J gene: TRBJ2-5
D gene: -
clone size: -
CDR3 protein: CASSLSRRTRQETQYF
CDR3 DNA: TGTGCCAGCAGTTTATCCCGGCGGACCAGACAAGAGACCCAGTACTTC

V gene: TRBV10-3
J gene: TRBJ1-4
D gene: -
clone size: -
CDR3 protein: CAISETQGNSNEKLFF
CDR3 DNA: TGTGCCATCAGTGAGACCCAGGGGAATTCTAATGAAAAACTGTTTTTT

V gene: TRBV30
J gene: TRBJ1-2
D gene: -
clone size: -
CDR3 protein: CAWSVSLDYGYTF
CDR3 DNA: TGTGCCTGGAGTGTGTCTCTTGACTATGGCTACACCTTC

V gene: TRBV18
J gene: TRBJ2-7
D gene: -
clone size: -
CDR3 protein: CASSRGGGTYEQYF
CDR3 DNA: TGTGCCAGCTCACGAGGGGGGGGGACCTACGAGCAGTACTTC

V gene: TRBV4-3
J gene: TRBJ1-3
D gene: TRBD1
clone size: -
CDR3 protein: CASSQAQGATGNTIYF
CDR3 DNA: TGCGCCAGCAGCCAAGCGCAGGGGGCGACTGGAAACACCATATATTTT

V gene: TRBV5-4
J gene: TRBJ2-1
D gene: -
clone size: -
CDR3 protein: CASTLAGGHSYNEQFF
CDR3 DNA: TGTGCCAGCACCCTCGCCGGGGGACACTCCTACAATGAGCAGTTCTTC

V gene: TRBV27
J gene: TRBJ1-2
D gene: TRBD1
clone size: -
CDR3 protein: CASSAGRGRGYTF
CDR3 DNA: TGTGCCAGCAGTGCCGGGAGGGGGCGCGGCTACACCTTC

V gene: TRBV5-1
J gene: TRBJ1-1
D gene: -
clone size: -
CDR3 protein: CASSYDGQNTEAFF
CDR3 DNA: TGCGCCAGCAGCTACGACGGGCAGAACACTGAAGCTTTCTTT

V gene: TRBV28
J gene: TRBJ2-3
D gene: TRBD2
clone size: -
CDR3 protein: CASSRTTTSGSFSDTQYF
CDR3 DNA: TGTGCCAGCAGTCGAACCACGACTAGCGGGAGCTTCTCAGATACGCAGTATTTT

V gene: TRBV9
J gene: TRBJ2-1
D gene: TRBD2
clone size: -
CDR3 protein: CASSVVGGNEAEQFF
CDR3 DNA: TGTGCCAGCAGCGTAGTGGGAGGGAATGAGGCTGAGCAGTTCTTC

V gene: TRBV7-3
J gene: TRBJ2-2
D gene: TRBD2
clone size: few
CDR3 protein: CAAGDSPNGELFF
CDR3 DNA: TGTGCCGCGGGGGACTCCCCCAACGGGGAGCTGTTTTTT

V gene: TRBV19
J gene: TRBJ1-5
D gene: -
clone size: once
CDR3 protein: CASQGPGGQPQHF
CDR3 DNA: TGTGCCAGCCAGGGCCCTGGAGGTCAGCCCCAGCATTTT

V gene: TRBV7-3
J gene: TRBJ2-5
D gene: TRBD2
clone size: -
CDR3 protein: CASSFRAGVGETQYF
CDR3 DNA: TGTGCCAGCAGCTTTCGAGCGGGAGTGGGTGAGACCCAGTACTTC

V gene: TRBV7-2
J gene: TRBJ1-2
D gene: -
clone size: -
CDR3 protein: CASSLGGNYGYTF
CDR3 DNA: TGTGCCAGCAGCTTAGGGGGGAACTATGGCTACACCTTC

V gene: TRBV6-6
J gene: TRBJ2-5
D gene: -
clone size: -
CDR3 protein: CASSYSGLETQYF
CDR3 DNA: TGTGCCAGCAGTTACTCCGGATTGGAGACCCAGTACTTC

V gene: TRBV29-1
J gene: TRBJ2-6
D gene: -
clone size: -
CDR3 protein: CSVTDSGANVLTF
CDR3 DNA: TGCAGCGTGACAGATTCTGGGGCCAACGTCCTGACTTTC